What follows are 3 T cell receptor beta chains derived from one specimen sequenced in a study of blood T cell repertoires in COVID-19. Here immunoSEQ multiplex PCR was the method, and the copy in TCRdb shows in-frame clones only, minus some. The data show under 300,000 clones, around four fifths seen once. Sequencing used peripheral blood. The receptors originated from a woman aged 40 to 50 with active or convalescent COVID-19.

The chain couples TRBV25-1 to TRBJ2-7; perhaps TRBD2 as D (7 bases). The V end was cut by 7 bases, the J end by 5 bases, with 15 bases between. Germline CDR1 MGHDK, CDR2 SYGVNS. The CDR3 spans 13 residues. The CDR3 nucleotides read TGTGCCAGCACCGAGGGGGGGATAAACGAGCAGTACTTC. This encodes CASTEGGINEQYF.

The rearrangement uses TRBV6-6 and TRBJ1-2, with a weak D call TRBD1 (6 bases). Between the trimmed V and J ends, which lost 4 bases and 14 bases, there was a span of 17 bases. CDR3 length equals 12 residues. CDR1 and CDR2 from the germline V gene are MNHNY and SVGAGI (reference sequence). The CDR3 DNA follows: TGTGCCAGCAGTTTCAATCAGGGGAAACCGACCTTC. Protein: CASSFNQGKPTF.

The CDR3 region is CASRRQGANYNSPLHF. The CDR3 DNA follows: TGTGCCAGCAGAAGACAGGGGGCAAACTATAATTCACCCCTCCACTTT. The chain employs TRBV5-6 and TRBJ1-6; 10 bases line up with TRBD1. CDR1 is SGHDT and CDR2 is YYEEEE in the germline V gene. Trimming cost V 5 bases and J 3 bases; bases outside gene matches: 5. The CDR3 is 16 amino acids. The variable domain in full, completed from reference TRBV5-6 and TRBJ1-6, reads DAGVTQSPTHLIKTRGQQVTLRCSPKSGHDTVSWYQQALGQGPQFIFQYYEEEERQRGNFPDRFSGHQFPNYSSELNVNALLLGDSALYLCASRRQGANYNSPLHFGNGTRLTVT.